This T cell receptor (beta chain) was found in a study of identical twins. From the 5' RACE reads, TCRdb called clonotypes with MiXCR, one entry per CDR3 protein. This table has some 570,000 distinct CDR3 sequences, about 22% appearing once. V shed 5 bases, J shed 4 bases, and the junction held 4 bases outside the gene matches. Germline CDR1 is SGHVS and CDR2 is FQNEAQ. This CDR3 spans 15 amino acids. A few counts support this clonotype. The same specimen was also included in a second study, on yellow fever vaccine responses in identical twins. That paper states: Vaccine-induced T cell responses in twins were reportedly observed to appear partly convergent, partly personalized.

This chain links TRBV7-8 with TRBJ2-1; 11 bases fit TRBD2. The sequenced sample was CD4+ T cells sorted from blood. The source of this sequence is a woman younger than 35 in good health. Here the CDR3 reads CASSARLAGYNEQFF. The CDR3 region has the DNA TGTGCCAGCAGCGCCAGACTAGCGGGATACAATGAGCAGTTCTTC. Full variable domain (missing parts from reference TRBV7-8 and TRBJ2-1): GAGVSQSPRYKVAKRGQDVALRCDPISGHVSLFWYQQALGQGPEFLTYFQNEAQLDKSGLPSDRFFAERPEGSVSTLKIQRTQQEDSAVYLCASSARLAGYNEQFFGPGTRLTVL.